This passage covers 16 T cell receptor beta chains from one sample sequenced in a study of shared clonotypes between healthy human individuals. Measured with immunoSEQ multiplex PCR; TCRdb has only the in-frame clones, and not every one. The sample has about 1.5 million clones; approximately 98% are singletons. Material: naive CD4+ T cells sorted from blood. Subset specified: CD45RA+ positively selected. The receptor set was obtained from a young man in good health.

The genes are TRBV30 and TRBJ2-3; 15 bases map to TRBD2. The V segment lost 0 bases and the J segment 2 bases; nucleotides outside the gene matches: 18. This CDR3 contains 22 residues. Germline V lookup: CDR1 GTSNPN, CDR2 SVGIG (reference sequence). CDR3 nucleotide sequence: TGTGCCTGGAGTGTACGTGGGACTAGCGGGAGGCCCAGGGCTCCCCACACAGATACGCAGTATTTT. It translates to CAWSVRGTSGRPRAPHTDTQYF. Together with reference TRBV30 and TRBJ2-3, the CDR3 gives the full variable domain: SQTIHQWPATLVQPVGSPLSLECTVEGTSNPNLYWYRQAAGRGLQLLFYSVGIGQISSEVPQNLSASRPQDRQFILSSKKLLLSDSGFYLCAWSVRGTSGRPRAPHTDTQYFGPGTRLTVL.

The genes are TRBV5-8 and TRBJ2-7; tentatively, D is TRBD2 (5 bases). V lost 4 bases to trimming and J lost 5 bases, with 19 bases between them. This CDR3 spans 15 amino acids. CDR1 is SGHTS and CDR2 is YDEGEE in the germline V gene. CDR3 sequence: CASSRIVETSHEQYF. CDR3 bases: TGTGCCAGCAGCCGTATAGTCGAAACTAGTCACGAGCAGTACTTC. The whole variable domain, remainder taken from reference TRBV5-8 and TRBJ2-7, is EAGVTQSPTHLIKTRGQQATLRCSPISGHTSVYWYQQALGLGLQFLLWYDEGEERNRGNFPPRFSGRQFPNYSSELNVNALELEDSALYLCASSRIVETSHEQYFGPGTRLTVT.

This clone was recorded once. CDR3 protein: CASSPGLVSAGELFF. In DNA, the CDR3 is TGTGCCAGCAGCCCAGGACTAGTCTCCGCCGGGGAGCTGTTTTTT. The V call is TRBV5-4, the J call TRBJ2-2; TRBD2 matches 7 bases. V lost 4 bases and J lost 6; bases outside the gene matches: 9. Germline V CDR1 and CDR2: SGHNT, YYREEE (reference sequence). This CDR3 contains 15 residues.

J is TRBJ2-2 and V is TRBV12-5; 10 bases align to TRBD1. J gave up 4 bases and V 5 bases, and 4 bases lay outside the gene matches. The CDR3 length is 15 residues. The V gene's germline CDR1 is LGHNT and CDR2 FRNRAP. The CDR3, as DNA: TGTGCTAGTGGTACGGGACAGGGGATCACCGGGGAGCTGTTTTTT. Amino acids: CASGTGQGITGELFF. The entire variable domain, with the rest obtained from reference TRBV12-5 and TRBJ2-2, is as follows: DARVTQTPRHKVTEMGQEVTMRCQPILGHNTVFWYRQTMMQGLELLAYFRNRAPLDDSGMPKDRFSAEMPDATLATLKIQPSEPRDSAVYFCASGTGQGITGELFFGEGSRLTVL.

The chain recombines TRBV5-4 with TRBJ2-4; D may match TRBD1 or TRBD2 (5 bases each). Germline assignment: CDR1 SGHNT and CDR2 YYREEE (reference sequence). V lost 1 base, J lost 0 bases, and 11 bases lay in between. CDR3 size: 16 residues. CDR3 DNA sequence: TGTGCCAGCAGCTTGTCCGGGACCATAGCCAAAAACATTCAGTACTTC. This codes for CASSLSGTIAKNIQYF.

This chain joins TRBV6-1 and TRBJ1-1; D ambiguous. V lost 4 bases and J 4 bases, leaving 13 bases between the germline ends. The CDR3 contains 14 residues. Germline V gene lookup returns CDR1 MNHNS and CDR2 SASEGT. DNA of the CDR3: TGTGCCAGCAGTGCGGCGACGCGGGGCACTGAAGCTTTCTTT. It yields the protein CASSAATRGTEAFF.

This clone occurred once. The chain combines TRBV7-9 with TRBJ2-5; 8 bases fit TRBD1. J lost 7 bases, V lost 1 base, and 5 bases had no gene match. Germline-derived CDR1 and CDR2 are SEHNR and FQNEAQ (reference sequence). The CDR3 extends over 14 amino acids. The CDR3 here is CASSLVQGAATQYF. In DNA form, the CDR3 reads TGTGCCAGCAGCTTAGTTCAGGGGGCAGCGACCCAGTACTTC.

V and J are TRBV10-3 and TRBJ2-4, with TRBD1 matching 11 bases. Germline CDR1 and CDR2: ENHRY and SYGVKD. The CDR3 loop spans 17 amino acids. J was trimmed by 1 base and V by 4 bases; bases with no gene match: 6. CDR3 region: CAISGTGGEWAKNIQYF. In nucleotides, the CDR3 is TGTGCCATCAGTGGGACAGGGGGCGAATGGGCCAAAAACATTCAGTACTTC.

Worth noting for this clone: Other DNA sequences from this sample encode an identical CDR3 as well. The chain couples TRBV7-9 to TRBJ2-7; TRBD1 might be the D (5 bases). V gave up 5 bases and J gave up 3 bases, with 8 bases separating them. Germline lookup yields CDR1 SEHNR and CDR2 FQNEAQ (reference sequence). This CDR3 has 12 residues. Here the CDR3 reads CASSTGLYEQYF. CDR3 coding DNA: TGTGCCAGCAGCACAGGCCTCTACGAGCAGTACTTC. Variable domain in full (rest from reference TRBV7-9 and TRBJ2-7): DTGVSQNPRHKITKRGQNVTFRCDPISEHNRLYWYRQTLGQGPEFLTYFQNEAQLEKSRLLSDRFSAERPKGSFSTLEIQRTEQGDSAMYLCASSTGLYEQYFGPGTRLTVT.

CDR3 loop: CASSQEGGFPYEQYF. CDR3 DNA: TGCGCCAGCAGCCAAGAGGGGGGTTTCCCTTACGAGCAGTACTTC. The rearrangement links TRBV4-1 to TRBJ2-7; perhaps TRBD2 as D (6 bases). This CDR3 is 15 amino acids long. Deletions cut 0 bases from V and 4 bases from J, with 13 bases between. Germline CDR1 and CDR2: MGHRA and YSYEKL.

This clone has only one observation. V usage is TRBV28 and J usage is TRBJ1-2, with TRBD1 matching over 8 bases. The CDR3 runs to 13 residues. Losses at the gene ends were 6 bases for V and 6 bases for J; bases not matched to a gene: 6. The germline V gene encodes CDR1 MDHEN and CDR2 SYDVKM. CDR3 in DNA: TGTGCCAGCAGATCGCCGACAGGGGATGGCTACACCTTC. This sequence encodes CASRSPTGDGYTF.

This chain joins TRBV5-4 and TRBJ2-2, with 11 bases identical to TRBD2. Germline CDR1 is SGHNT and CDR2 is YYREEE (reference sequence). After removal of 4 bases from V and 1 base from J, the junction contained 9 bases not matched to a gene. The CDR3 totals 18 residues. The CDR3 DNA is TGTGCCAGCAGCCCAACACCCGGGACTAGCGGGAACACCGGGGAGCTGTTTTTT. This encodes CASSPTPGTSGNTGELFF. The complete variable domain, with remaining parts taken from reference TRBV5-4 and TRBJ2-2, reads ETGVTQSPTHLIKTRGQQVTLRCSSQSGHNTVSWYQQALGQGPQFIFQYYREEENGRGNFPPRFSGLQFPNYSSELNVNALELDDSALYLCASSPTPGTSGNTGELFFGEGSRLTVL.

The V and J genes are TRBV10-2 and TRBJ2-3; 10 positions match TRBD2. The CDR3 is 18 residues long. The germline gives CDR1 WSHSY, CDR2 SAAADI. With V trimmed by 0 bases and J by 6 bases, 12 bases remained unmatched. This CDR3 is CASSESSGRALAMDTQYF. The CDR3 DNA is TGCGCCAGCAGTGAGTCCAGCGGGAGGGCCCTCGCGATGGATACGCAGTATTTT.

The CDR3 region has the DNA TGTGCCAGCGCTACAGTGAACTATGGCTACACCTTC. Translation gives CASATVNYGYTF. This chain connects TRBV28 to TRBJ1-2; no clear D gene. Trimming removed 8 bases from V and 2 bases from J, with 9 bases in between. This CDR3 is built from 12 residues. Germline CDR1 MDHEN, CDR2 SYDVKM.

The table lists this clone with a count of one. CDR3 protein: CASSRTGGILTGEQYF. Here the CDR3 DNA reads TGTGCCAGCAGCCGGACAGGGGGCATTCTTACTGGCGAGCAGTACTTC. J is TRBJ2-7 and V is TRBV2, with 11 bases identical to TRBD1. The CDR3 loop spans 16 amino acids. With 6 bases clipped from V and 6 bases from J, the junction kept 13 bases outside the gene matches. CDR1 SNHLY and CDR2 FYNNEI come from the germline V gene.

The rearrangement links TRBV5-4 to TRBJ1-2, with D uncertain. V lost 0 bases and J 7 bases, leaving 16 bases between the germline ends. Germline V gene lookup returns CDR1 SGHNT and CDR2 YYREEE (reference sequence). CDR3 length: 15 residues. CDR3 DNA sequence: TGTGCCAGCAGCTTGGTAGGCAGTCTCACTGCTGGCTACACCTTC. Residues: CASSLVGSLTAGYTF.